The source of this T cell receptor beta chain is a study of Graves' ophthalmopathy and Graves' hyperthyroidism. Study results and caveats: Blood was where most expanded thyroid clonotypes above 0.001 frequency also turned up.

The CDR3 consists of 12 residues. V gave up 7 bases and J gave up 5 bases, with 11 bases separating them. In germline, CDR1 is SNHLY, CDR2 FYNNEI. The TCR beta CDR3 regions underwent amplification from RNA transcripts. Second-round multiplex PCR came after a first-round RT-PCR that employed HTBI primers. MiXCR, run by TCRdb on the multiplex PCR reads, gives a single entry per CDR3 protein. The table has 500,000 to 800,000 distinct CDR3 sequences, about 41% seen once. Clinical symptoms and serum thyroxine were used for diagnosis; TRAb, thyroid ultrasound and orbital computed tomography were also relied on. This clonotype has a count of ten or more. Its antigen is not identified.

The rearrangement links TRBV2 to TRBJ2-5; the D is unclear. This TCR came from an adult man with Graves' ophthalmopathy. Sequenced material: peripheral blood. CDR3 amino acids: CASKEYVETQYF. CDR3 bases: TGTGCCAGCAAAGAATATGTGGAGACCCAGTACTTC.